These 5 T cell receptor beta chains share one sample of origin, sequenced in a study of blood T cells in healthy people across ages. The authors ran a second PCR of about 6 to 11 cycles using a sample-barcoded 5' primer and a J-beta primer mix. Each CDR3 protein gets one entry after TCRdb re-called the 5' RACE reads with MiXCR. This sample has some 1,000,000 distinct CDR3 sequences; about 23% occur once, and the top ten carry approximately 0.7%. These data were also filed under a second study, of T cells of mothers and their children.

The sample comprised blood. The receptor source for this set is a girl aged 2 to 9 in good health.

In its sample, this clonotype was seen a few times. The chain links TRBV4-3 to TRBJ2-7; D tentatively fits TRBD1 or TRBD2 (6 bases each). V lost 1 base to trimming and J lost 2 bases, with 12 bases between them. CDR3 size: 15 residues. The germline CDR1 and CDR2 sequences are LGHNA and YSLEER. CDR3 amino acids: CASSQGWGATYEQYF. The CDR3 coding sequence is TGCGCCAGCAGCCAAGGGTGGGGGGCAACCTACGAGCAGTACTTC.

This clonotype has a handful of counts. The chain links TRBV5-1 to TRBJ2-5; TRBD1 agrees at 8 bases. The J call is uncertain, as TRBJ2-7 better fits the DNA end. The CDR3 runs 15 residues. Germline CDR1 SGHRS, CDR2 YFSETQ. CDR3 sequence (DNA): TGCGCCAGCAGCTTGGGCCCGGGACAGGCATACGAGCAGTACTTC. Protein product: CASSLGPGQAYEQYF.

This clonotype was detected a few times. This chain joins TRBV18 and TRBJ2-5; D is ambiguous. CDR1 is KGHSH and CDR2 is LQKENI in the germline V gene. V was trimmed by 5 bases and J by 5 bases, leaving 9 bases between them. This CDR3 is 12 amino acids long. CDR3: CASSGPKETQYF. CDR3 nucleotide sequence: TGTGCCAGCTCAGGGCCGAAGGAGACCCAGTACTTC.

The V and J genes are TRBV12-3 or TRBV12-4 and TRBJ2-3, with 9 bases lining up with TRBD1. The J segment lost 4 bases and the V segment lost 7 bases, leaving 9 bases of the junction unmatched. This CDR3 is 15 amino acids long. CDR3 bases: TGTGCCAGCATCCCAGGGAGACAGGGGGCAGATACGCAGTATTTT. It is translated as CASIPGRQGADTQYF.

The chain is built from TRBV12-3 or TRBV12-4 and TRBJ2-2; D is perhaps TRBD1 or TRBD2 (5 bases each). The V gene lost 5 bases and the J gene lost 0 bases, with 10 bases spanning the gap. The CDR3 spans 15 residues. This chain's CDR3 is CASSPGAPNTGELFF. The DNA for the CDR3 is TGTGCCAGCAGTCCCGGGGCGCCGAACACCGGGGAGCTGTTTTTT.